The source of this T cell receptor (beta chain) is a study of T cell repertoires in cytomegalovirus infection. Study-wide background: It was the public TCR beta signatures that indicated both CMV infection and matching HLA type. Study-level results: CMV-specific TCR beta clonotypes restricted by HLA-C dominated the ex vivo response. Cumulative public TCR beta family frequency identified carriers of CMV plus the relevant HLA.

MiXCR, run by TCRdb on the reads, gives a single entry per CDR3 protein. The profile shows some 800,000 distinct CDR3 sequences, 29% of them singletons. The CDR3 is made up of 18 amino acids. The V segment lost 6 bases and the J segment 0 bases; nucleotides outside the gene matches: 11. CDR1 is MDHEN and CDR2 is SYDVKM in the germline V gene. The table lists this clonotype with a few counts. Antigen specificity is unknown. The chain combines TRBV28 with TRBJ2-1, with TRBD2 identical over 10 bases. Sequencing used cultured CD8+ T cells from PBMCs, obtained from culture after CMV antigen stimulation. The receptor's source is a human donor in good health (CMV status not recorded). Some clones in this sample may be carry-over from other donors' samples. The CDR3 reads CASRTLVSSGGSYNEQFF. In DNA, the CDR3 is TGTGCCAGCAGAACTCTCGTATCTAGCGGGGGCTCCTACAATGAGCAGTTCTTC.